This T cell receptor beta chain was sequenced for a study of Graves' ophthalmopathy and Graves' hyperthyroidism. This clonotype showed up many times. Amplification targeted the TCR beta CDR3 regions, with RNA transcripts as the source material. HTBI primers served in a first-round RT-PCR, which a second-round multiplex PCR followed. TCRdb re-analysed the multiplex PCR reads in MiXCR, keeping a single row per CDR3 protein. The table lists roughly 160,000 distinct CDR3 sequences, roughly 36% of them singletons, with 7.5% to 10% in the top ten. The junction had 5 bases not matched to a gene; V was cut back by 3 bases and J by 5 bases. The CDR3 runs 14 residues.

The receptor was isolated from a man younger than 45 with Graves' ophthalmopathy. The specimen was peripheral blood. This sequence joins TRBV12-3 or TRBV12-4 and TRBJ2-7; 9 bases are a match to TRBD2. DNA of the CDR3: TGTGCCAGCAGTTTTCCCGCGGGAGGGGACGAGCAGTACTTC. Amino acid sequence: CASSFPAGGDEQYF.